The clone carrying this T cell receptor beta chain occurred once. As processed by the authors: The assay estimated nucleated cells by amplifying reference gene primers. The assay was immunoSEQ multiplex PCR, and TCRdb's table has in-frame clones only and misses some. V and J calls and clone size are those listed in that table; D and trimming were worked out from the DNA. The sample consists of around 170,000 clones, about 86% of them appearing once. This specimen comes from a study of blood T cell repertoires in COVID-19. The overall study: The cDNA or gDNA used as material had been derived from T cells, B-cell-depleted T cells, or PBMCs.

There are 16 residues in the CDR3. Trimming removed 4 bases from V and 5 bases from J; junction bases left unmatched: 9. The source is a man aged 25 to 40 with active or convalescent COVID-19. The V and J genes are TRBV23-1 and TRBJ1-1; TRBD1 agrees at 11 bases. TRBV23-1 is placed among ORFs of uncertain function. Sequenced input: peripheral blood. The CDR3 coding sequence is TGCGCCAGCAGTCTCCCCTCGGGACAGGGGGATACTGAAGCTTTCTTT. It translates to CASSLPSGQGDTEAFF.